This entry concerns a single TCR beta chain. What it binds is not known. Healthy donors had no documented immune events, such as infections, while sampled. This table comes from immunoSEQ multiplex PCR, and its TCRdb copy is limited to in-frame clones, with some not included. Here the sample spans about 82,000 clones, about 90% being singletons. CDR1 and CDR2 from the germline V gene are SGHDN and FVKESK. J gave up 4 bases and V 4 bases, and 1 base lay outside the gene matches. The CDR3 spans 14 residues. The sample belongs to a study of identifying expanded T cells in peripheral blood. Findings and caveats of the study: About 1.2 clones differed between technical replicates, versus roughly 16 and 20 over time. Clone count variance between approximately two-week samples rose with total template count.

Sequenced sample: blood. The chain uses TRBV14 and TRBJ2-3; 11 bases line up with TRBD2. This TCR was sampled from a person aged 18 to 70 in good health. In DNA, the CDR3 is TGTGCCAGCAGCCTACTAGCGGGGGCAGATACGCAGTATTTT. As protein: CASSLLAGADTQYF.